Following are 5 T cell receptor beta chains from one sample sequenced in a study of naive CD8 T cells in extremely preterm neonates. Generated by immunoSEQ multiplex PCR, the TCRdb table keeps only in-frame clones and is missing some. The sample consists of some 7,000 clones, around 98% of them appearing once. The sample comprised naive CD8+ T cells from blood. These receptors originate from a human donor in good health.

The CDR3 sequence: CAISESDRLGNEQFF. In DNA form, the CDR3 reads TGTGCCATCAGTGAGTCGGACAGGTTGGGGAATGAGCAGTTCTTC. The chain employs TRBV10-3 and TRBJ2-1; 7 nucleotides line up with TRBD1. With V trimmed by 0 bases and J by 7 bases, 6 bases remained unmatched. CDR3 length: 15 amino acids. Germline V gives CDR1 ENHRY, CDR2 SYGVKD.

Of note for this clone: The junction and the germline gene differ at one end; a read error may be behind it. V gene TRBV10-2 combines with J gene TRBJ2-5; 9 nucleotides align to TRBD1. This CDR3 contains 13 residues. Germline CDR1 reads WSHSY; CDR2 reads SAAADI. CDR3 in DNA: TGCGCCAGCAGGGACAGGGGCCAAGATACCCAGTACTTC. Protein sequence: CASRDRGQDTQYF.

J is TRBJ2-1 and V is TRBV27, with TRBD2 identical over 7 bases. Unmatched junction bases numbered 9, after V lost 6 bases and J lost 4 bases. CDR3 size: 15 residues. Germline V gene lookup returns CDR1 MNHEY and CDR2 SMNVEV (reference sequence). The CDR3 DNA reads TGTGCCAGCAGGCCCCTGGCGGGAGCTTACAATGAGCAGTTCTTC. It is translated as CASRPLAGAYNEQFF.

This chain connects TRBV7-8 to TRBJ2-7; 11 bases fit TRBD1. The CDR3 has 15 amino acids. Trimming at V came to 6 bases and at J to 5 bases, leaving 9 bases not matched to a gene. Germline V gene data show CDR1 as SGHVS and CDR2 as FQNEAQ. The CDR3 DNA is TGTGCCAGCAGAAACACCGGGACAGGGGGGGACGAGCAGTACTTC. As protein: CASRNTGTGGDEQYF.

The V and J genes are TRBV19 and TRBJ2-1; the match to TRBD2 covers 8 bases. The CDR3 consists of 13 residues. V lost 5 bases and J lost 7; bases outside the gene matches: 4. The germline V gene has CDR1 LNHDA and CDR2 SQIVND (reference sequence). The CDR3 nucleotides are TGTGCCAGTAGTCTGGGACTAGAAAATGAGCAGTTCTTC. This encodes CASSLGLENEQFF.